Listed below are T cell receptor beta chains from one sample, sequenced in a study of blood T cell repertoires in COVID-19. The table came from immunoSEQ multiplex PCR; TCRdb's copy has only in-frame clones and leaves some out. The sample has 310,000 or so clones; over 75% are singletons. The specimen was peripheral blood. All receptors derive from a woman aged 45-59 years with active or convalescent COVID-19. CDR3s leave out the opening cysteine and the closing phenylalanine or tryptophan.

J | V | CDR3
TRBJ1-2 | TRBV10-2 | ASNGDSGGYGYT
TRBJ1-1 | TRBV3-1/TRBV3-2 | ASSQRDRPNTEAF
TRBJ2-1 | TRBV2 | ASSEMAGGRNEQF
TRBJ2-7 | TRBV6-5 | ASSYASGGAIEQY
TRBJ2-5 | TRBV3-1/TRBV3-2 | ASSQVDGGAKETQY
TRBJ1-2 | TRBV2 | ASRRQGENGYT
TRBJ2-1 | TRBV9 | ASSPTSVHEQF
TRBJ2-3 | TRBV5-6 | ASSGVAGGTTDTQY
TRBJ2-7 | TRBV28 | ASSSAGGLSYEQY
TRBJ1-1 | TRBV19 | ATEDRKTEAF
TRBJ1-6 | TRBV19 | ASSIGQKPNSPLH
TRBJ2-7 | TRBV28 | ASSRTGYEQY
TRBJ2-3 | TRBV9 | ASSPTGADTQY
TRBJ1-1 | TRBV6-1 | ASLDVANTEAF
TRBJ1-1 | TRBV4-1 | ASSLLRDTEAF
TRBJ2-2 | TRBV11-2 | ASRPGLAGVNTGELF
TRBJ2-7 | TRBV3-1/TRBV3-2 | ASSQRGGVREQY
TRBJ1-6 | TRBV6-5 | ASTQRDSPLH
TRBJ1-1 | TRBV7-2 | ASSDPTGLNTEAF
TRBJ2-7 | TRBV5-1 | ASSPEDSLLYEQY